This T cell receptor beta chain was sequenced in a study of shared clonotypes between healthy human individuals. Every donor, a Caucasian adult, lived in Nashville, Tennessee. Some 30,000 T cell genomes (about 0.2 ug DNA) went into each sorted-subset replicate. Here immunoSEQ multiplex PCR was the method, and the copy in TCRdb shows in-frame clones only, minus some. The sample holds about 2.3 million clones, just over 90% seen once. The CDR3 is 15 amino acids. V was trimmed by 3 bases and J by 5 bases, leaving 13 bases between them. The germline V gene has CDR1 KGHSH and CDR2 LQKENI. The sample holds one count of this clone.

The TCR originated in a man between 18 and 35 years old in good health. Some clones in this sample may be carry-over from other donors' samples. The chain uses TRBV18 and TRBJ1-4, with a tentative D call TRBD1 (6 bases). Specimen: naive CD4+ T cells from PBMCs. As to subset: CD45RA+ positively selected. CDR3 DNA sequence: TGTGCCAGCTCACCGCCGATAGGGGGGAATGAAAAACTGTTTTTT. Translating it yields CASSPPIGGNEKLFF.